This is a list of T cell receptor beta chains from one sample in a study of shared clonotypes between healthy human individuals. The data were produced by immunoSEQ multiplex PCR, yet TCRdb's version contains in-frame clones alone and is incomplete. The sample shows about 1.9 million clones, around 93% of them seen only once. Sequenced input: naive CD8+ T cells from PBMCs. The receptors were gathered from a man younger than 35 in good health. Some clones in this sample may be carry-over from other donors' samples. Each CDR3 is given with its conserved first and last residue. A D gene is named only where the DNA matches it firmly. Clone size, where shown, is once, few, many, or a class for clones that have expanded.

TRBJ1-4,TRBV28,.,.,TGTGCCAGCAGTTTTACAGGGTCTCTTGGTGAAAAACTGTTTTTT,CASSFTGSLGEKLFF
TRBJ2-1,TRBV28,.,TRBD1,TGTGCCAGCAGTTTATTGTCGGGACAGGTGTACAATGAGCAGTTCTTC,CASSLLSGQVYNEQFF
TRBJ2-5,TRBV9,.,TRBD1,TGTGCCAGCAGCGGGAACAGGGGGCTTGAGACCCAGTACTTC,CASSGNRGLETQYF
TRBJ2-5,TRBV28,once,.,TGTGCCAGCAGTCCTGTTCGCGGTTACGGGACCCAGTACTTC,CASSPVRGYGTQYF
TRBJ1-1,TRBV6-6,.,.,TGTGCCAGCAGACAAGCCGGGAGAAATTTTGAAGCTTTCTTT,CASRQAGRNFEAFF
TRBJ1-2,TRBV27,once,.,TGTGCCAGCAGGCGGACGGCGGGGGACTATGGCTACACCTTC,CASRRTAGDYGYTF
TRBJ1-5,TRBV6-5,.,.,TGTGCCAGCAGTCCCCTAGGGGGTAACAATCAGCCCCAGCATTTT,CASSPLGGNNQPQHF
TRBJ2-7,TRBV10-3,.,.,TGTGCCATCAGTGAGAGGCGGGACTCCTACGAGCAGTACTTC,CAISERRDSYEQYF
TRBJ2-7,TRBV28,.,TRBD1,TGTGCCAGCAGTTTCCGGGACAGGCCCTACGAGCAGTACTTC,CASSFRDRPYEQYF
TRBJ2-4,TRBV19,.,TRBD2,TGTGCCAGTAGTACCCTCGGCGGGGGGAGTTCCAAAAACATTCAGTACTTC,CASSTLGGGSSKNIQYF
TRBJ2-7,TRBV28,.,.,TGTGCCAGCAGTTTAAGTTGGGGACGGACTTTCGACGAGCAGTACTTC,CASSLSWGRTFDEQYF
TRBJ1-4,TRBV13,.,.,TGTGCCAGCAGCCCCAGCCCCGGGGGGGAAAAACTGTTTTTT,CASSPSPGGEKLFF
TRBJ2-7,TRBV9,.,TRBD2,TGTGCCAGCAGCGTAGCGGCTAGCGGGAGCCACGAGCAGTACTTC,CASSVAASGSHEQYF
TRBJ1-1,TRBV6-5,.,TRBD1,TGTGCCAGCAGTTACTCGGGACAGGGGTTGCTCACTGAAGCTTTCTTT,CASSYSGQGLLTEAFF
TRBJ1-2,TRBV9,.,.,TGTGCCAGCAGCGTAGGGGCAGGGTCTGGCTACACCTTC,CASSVGAGSGYTF
TRBJ1-3,TRBV6-1,.,TRBD1,TGTGCCAGCAGTGACCTAGGACAGGGGGTCTCCATATATTTT,CASSDLGQGVSIYF
TRBJ2-1,TRBV5-6,.,TRBD2,TGTGCCAGCAGCTTGGCCCTAGCGGCCCTTGGGTCCTACAATGAGCAGTTCTTC,CASSLALAALGSYNEQFF
TRBJ2-1,TRBV29-1,.,TRBD2,TGCAGCGTTGATGGGGCTAGCGGGTACAATGAGCAGTTCTTC,CSVDGASGYNEQFF
TRBJ1-5,TRBV29-1,.,TRBD1,TGCAGCGTTGAAATCGACAGGGAGGGCAATCAGCCCCAGCATTTT,CSVEIDREGNQPQHF
TRBJ2-3,TRBV7-2,.,.,TGTGCCAGCAGCTTCCCACGGGGAGGGGGAAGAACAGATACGCAGTATTTT,CASSFPRGGGRTDTQYF
TRBJ2-1,TRBV6-6,once,.,TGTGCCAGCAGTTACCTGGCTATCTACAATGAGCAGTTCTTC,CASSYLAIYNEQFF
TRBJ2-1,TRBV29-1,.,TRBD2,TGCAGCGTTGCCGGGACTAGCACAAACAATGAGCAGTTCTTC,CSVAGTSTNNEQFF
TRBJ2-7,TRBV18,.,.,TGTGCCAGCTCATCGACAGTTTACGAGCAGTACTTC,CASSSTVYEQYF
TRBJ2-2,TRBV19,.,.,TGTGCCAGTAGTCCACCTAGCGTCCCTACCGGGGAGCTGTTTTTT,CASSPPSVPTGELFF
TRBJ2-7,TRBV7-8,.,.,TGTGCCAGCAGCTTAGGCCCGGGGAGCTCCTACGAGCAGTACTTC,CASSLGPGSSYEQYF
TRBJ2-7,TRBV29-1,.,.,TGCAGCGTGACCTCATGGACAGCCTCCTACGAGCAGTACTTC,CSVTSWTASYEQYF
TRBJ1-2,TRBV7-9,once,.,TGTGCCAGCAGCTCGGGGGGGCTCAACTATGGCTACACCTTC,CASSSGGLNYGYTF
TRBJ1-1,TRBV28,once,.,TGTGCCAGCAGTACTATCCGGGCGTTGGGGGAAGCTTTCTTT,CASSTIRALGEAFF